This T cell receptor (beta chain) was observed in a study of regulatory T cells in long-lasting Graves disease. Study context: Patients newly diagnosed with Graves' had been on antithyroid drugs for under 3 months. Notes on the study in general: Analyses excluded thyroid tissue, covering peripheral blood alone. Favoring TRBV28, TRBJ1-2 and TRBJ2-5 was a feature seen in persistent disease.

The ends were cut back, 5 bases at V and 5 bases at J, with 15 bases in the middle. The CDR3 has 14 residues. The V gene's germline CDR1 is SQVTM and CDR2 ANQGSEA. Time point: newly diagnosed GD, antithyroid drugs for less than 3 months. Following extraction of RNA from PBMCs, that RNA was used to make the TCR library. The TCR beta library used iRepertoire HTBI primers with Arm-PCR amplification of CDR3. TCRdb itself ran the multiplex PCR reads through MiXCR, one entry per CDR3 protein. The table records about 370,000 distinct CDR3 sequences, 15% to 19% of them present only once. Points on this clonotype: What it recognizes is unknown.

The chain combines TRBV29-1 with TRBJ2-2; D gene unclear. Sample: peripheral blood mononuclear cells (PBMCs), taken at new diagnosis, from a patient treated with antithyroid drugs. The receptor comes from a female donor with Graves disease. In nucleotides, the CDR3 is TGCAGCGTTCCCGCAAACGGACGGACCGGGGAGCTGTTTTTT. Encoded protein: CSVPANGRTGELFF.